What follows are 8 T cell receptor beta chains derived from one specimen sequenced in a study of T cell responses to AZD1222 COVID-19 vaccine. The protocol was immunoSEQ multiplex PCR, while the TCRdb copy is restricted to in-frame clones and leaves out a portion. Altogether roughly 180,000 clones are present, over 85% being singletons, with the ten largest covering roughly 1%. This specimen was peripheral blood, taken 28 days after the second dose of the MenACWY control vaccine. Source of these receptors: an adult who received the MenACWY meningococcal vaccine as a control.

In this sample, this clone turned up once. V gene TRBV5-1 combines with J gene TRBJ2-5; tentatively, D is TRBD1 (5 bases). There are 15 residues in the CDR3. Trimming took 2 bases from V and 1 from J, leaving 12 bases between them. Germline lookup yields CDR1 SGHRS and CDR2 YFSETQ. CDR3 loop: CASSFHQGIQETQYF. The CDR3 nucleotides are TGCGCCAGCAGCTTCCATCAGGGAATCCAAGAGACCCAGTACTTC.

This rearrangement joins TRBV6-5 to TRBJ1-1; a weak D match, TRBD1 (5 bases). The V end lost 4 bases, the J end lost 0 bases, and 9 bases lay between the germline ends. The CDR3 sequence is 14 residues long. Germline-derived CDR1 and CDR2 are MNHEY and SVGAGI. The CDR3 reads CASSSGVMNTEAFF. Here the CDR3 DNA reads TGTGCCAGCAGTTCGGGGGTAATGAACACTGAAGCTTTCTTT.

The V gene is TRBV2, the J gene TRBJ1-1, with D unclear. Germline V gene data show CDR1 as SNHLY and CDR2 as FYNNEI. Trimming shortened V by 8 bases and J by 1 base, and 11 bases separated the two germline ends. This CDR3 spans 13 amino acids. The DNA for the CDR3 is TGTGCCAGCTTAATAGTCCAGAACACTGAAGCTTTCTTT. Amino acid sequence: CASLIVQNTEAFF.

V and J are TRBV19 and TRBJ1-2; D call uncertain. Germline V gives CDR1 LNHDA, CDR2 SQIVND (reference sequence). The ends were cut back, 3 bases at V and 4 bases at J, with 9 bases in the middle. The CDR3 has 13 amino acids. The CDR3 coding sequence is TGTGCCAGTAGTATCGACGGCTCCTATGGCTACACCTTC. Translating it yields CASSIDGSYGYTF. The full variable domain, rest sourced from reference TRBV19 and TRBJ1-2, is DGGITQSPKYLFRKEGQNVTLSCEQNLNHDAMYWYRQDPGQGLRLIYYSQIVNDFQKGDIAEGYSVSREKKESFPLTVTSAQKNPTAFYLCASSIDGSYGYTFGSGTRLTVV.

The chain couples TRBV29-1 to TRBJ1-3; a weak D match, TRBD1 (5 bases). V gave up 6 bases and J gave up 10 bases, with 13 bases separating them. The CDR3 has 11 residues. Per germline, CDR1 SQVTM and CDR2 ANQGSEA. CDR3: CSVRSEGTIYF. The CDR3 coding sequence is TGCAGCGTCCGTTCGGAGGGGACCATATATTTT.

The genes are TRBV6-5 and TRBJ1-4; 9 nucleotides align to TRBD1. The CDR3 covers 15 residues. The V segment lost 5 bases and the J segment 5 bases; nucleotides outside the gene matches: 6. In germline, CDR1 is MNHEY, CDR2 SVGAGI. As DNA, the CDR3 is TGTGCCAGCAGTCCCTCCGGGACAGGGAATGAAAAACTGTTTTTT. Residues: CASSPSGTGNEKLFF.

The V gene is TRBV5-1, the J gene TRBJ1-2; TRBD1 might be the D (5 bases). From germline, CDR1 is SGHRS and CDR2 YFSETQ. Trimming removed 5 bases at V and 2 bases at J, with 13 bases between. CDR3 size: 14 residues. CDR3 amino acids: CASSEGSVNYGYTF. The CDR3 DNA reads TGCGCCAGCAGTGAGGGGTCTGTGAACTATGGCTACACCTTC.

The CDR3 here is CASNKGETDTQYF. For the CDR3, the DNA is TGTGCCAGCAACAAGGGGGAGACAGATACGCAGTATTTT. This chain links TRBV12-3 or TRBV12-4 with TRBJ2-3; maybe TRBD1 (6 bases). The V and J ends lost 7 bases and 3 bases respectively, with 11 bases between them. This CDR3 spans 13 amino acids.